These 27 T cell receptor beta chains share one sample of origin, sequenced in a study of T cells after posttransplantation cyclophosphamide. The repertoire was sequenced with immunoSEQ multiplex PCR; TCRdb's copy has only in-frame clones and lacks some. The sample has 15,000 to 20,000 clones, more than 80% seen once; the top ten hold roughly 2.8%. Control samples came 1 year after myeloablative marrow transplants with methotrexate plus calcineurin inhibitor. The specimen was PBMCs, collected 410 to 450 days after allogeneic stem cell transplant with calcineurin inhibitor and methotrexate. The source of these receptors is a young adult male patient who received an allogeneic stem cell transplant from an unrelated donor, was CMV-positive, and had acute and chronic GVHD. Some T cells may originate from the graft donor.

This rearrangement joins TRBV25-1 to TRBJ1-1; D unresolved. The CDR3 loop spans 12 amino acids. The germline V gene encodes CDR1 MGHDK and CDR2 SYGVNS. The germline V and J ends were trimmed by 7 bases and 0 bases, with 6 bases remaining between them. The CDR3 bases are TGTGCCAGCACCCCGTTGAACACTGAAGCTTTCTTT. This encodes CASTPLNTEAFF.

The genes are TRBV19 and TRBJ2-7; D might be TRBD1 (5 bases). Between the trimmed V and J ends, which lost 5 bases and 0 bases, there was a span of 8 bases. Looked up from germline, CDR1 is LNHDA and CDR2 is SQIVND (reference sequence). The CDR3 covers 13 residues. CDR3 sequence: CASSYRPSYEQYF. As DNA, the CDR3 is TGTGCCAGTAGTTACAGGCCCTCCTACGAGCAGTACTTC.

This rearrangement joins TRBV13 to TRBJ1-6; 7 bases align to TRBD1. The J segment lost 7 bases and the V segment lost 5 bases, leaving 11 bases of the junction unmatched. Per germline, CDR1 PRHDT and CDR2 FYEKMQ (reference sequence). The CDR3 is 16 amino acids. The CDR3 DNA is TGTGCCAGCAGCCCGCGACAGGGTTGGGGGAATTCACCCCTCCACTTT. Residues: CASSPRQGWGNSPLHF. Full variable domain (remainder filled in from reference TRBV13 and TRBJ1-6): AAGVIQSPRHLIKEKRETATLKCYPIPRHDTVYWYQQGPGQDPQFLISFYEKMQSDKGSIPDRFSAQQFSDYHSELNMSSLELGDSALYFCASSPRQGWGNSPLHFGNGTRLTVT.

V is TRBV12-5 and J is TRBJ1-5; 9 bases line up with TRBD1. In germline, CDR1 is LGHNT, CDR2 FRNRAP. Unmatched junction bases numbered 8, after V lost 3 bases and J lost 2 bases. The length of the CDR3 is 17 residues. CDR3 protein: CASGFETGGWGNQPQHF. CDR3 nucleotides: TGTGCTAGTGGTTTCGAAACAGGGGGCTGGGGCAATCAGCCCCAGCATTTT.

The chain couples TRBV7-8 to TRBJ1-2; D remains unclear. The V gene's germline CDR1 is SGHVS and CDR2 FQNEAQ. The CDR3 totals 15 residues. Between the trimmed V and J ends, which lost 2 bases and 3 bases, there was a span of 13 bases. The CDR3 is CASSLSSGMDYGYTF. DNA of the CDR3: TGTGCCAGCAGCTTATCCTCGGGTATGGACTATGGCTACACCTTC.

The chain employs TRBV15 and TRBJ1-2; no clear D. V was trimmed by 3 bases and J by 4 bases, leaving 15 bases between them. Germline V CDR1 and CDR2: LNHNV, YYDKDF (reference sequence). There are 15 residues in the CDR3. The CDR3 sequence is CATSSSRTVPYGYTF. The CDR3 bases are TGTGCCACCAGCAGCTCCCGTACAGTTCCCTATGGCTACACCTTC.

The chain carries TRBV9 and TRBJ1-3; D perhaps matches TRBD1 (6 bases). V dropped 7 bases and J dropped 3 bases, with 14 bases sitting between them. Germline CDR1 is SGDLS and CDR2 is YYNGEE. The CDR3 is 14 residues long. In DNA form, the CDR3 reads TGTGCCAGCGGCGATACAGGGATTGGAAACACCATATATTTT. Its translation: CASGDTGIGNTIYF.

The rearrangement uses TRBV18 and TRBJ1-2; D is undetermined. The CDR3 runs 14 residues. Germline assignment: CDR1 KGHSH and CDR2 LQKENI. The V and J ends lost 2 bases and 3 bases respectively, with 10 bases between them. This chain's CDR3 is CASSPTVSDYGYTF. CDR3 bases: TGTGCCAGCTCACCAACAGTTTCCGACTATGGCTACACCTTC.

The chain has TRBV6-5 and TRBJ1-4; D may be TRBD1 (5 bases). Germline V CDR1 and CDR2: MNHEY, SVGAGI. Deletions cut 10 bases from V and 3 bases from J, with 18 bases between. The CDR3 is made up of 15 amino acids. As DNA, the CDR3 is TGTGCCACCACTCGTCGACAGTCCTCTAATGAAAAACTGTTTTTT. Translated, it gives CATTRRQSSNEKLFF.

This chain uses TRBV5-1 with TRBJ2-7; possibly TRBD1 for D (5 bases). The CDR3 sequence is 16 residues long. In germline, CDR1 is SGHRS, CDR2 YFSETQ. Trimming removed 0 bases from V and 3 bases from J, with 16 bases in between. The CDR3 bases are TGCGCCAGCAGCTTGGGGACGGCCAGGGTTAGCTACGAGCAGTACTTC. Translating it yields CASSLGTARVSYEQYF.

The chain employs TRBV6-1 and TRBJ1-5, with 9 bases that match TRBD1. The CDR3 is 15 amino acids. CDR1 is MNHNS and CDR2 is SASEGT in the germline V gene. The trim removed 6 bases at V and 5 bases at J, leaving 8 bases unmatched. The CDR3 loop reads CASSPDRGSYQPQHF. For the CDR3, the DNA is TGTGCCAGCAGCCCGGACAGGGGTAGTTATCAGCCCCAGCATTTT.

The CDR3 protein is CASSWGDGAPQETQYF. CDR3 in DNA: TGTGCCAGCAGTTGGGGGGATGGGGCCCCACAAGAGACCCAGTACTTC. V and J are TRBV27 and TRBJ2-5; D possibly corresponds to TRBD2 (6 bases). With 4 bases removed from V and 2 bases from J, the gap between germline ends came to 17 bases. CDR3 size: 16 residues. Per the germline V gene, CDR1 is MNHEY and CDR2 is SMNVEV (reference sequence).

The gene calls are TRBV7-2 and TRBJ2-7, with a weak D call TRBD2 (5 bases). From germline, CDR1 is SGHTA and CDR2 FQGNSA. This CDR3 has 16 residues. The ends were cut back, 3 bases at V and 6 bases at J, with 21 bases in the middle. The CDR3 here is CASSLGTSPKTGEQYF. Here the CDR3 DNA reads TGTGCCAGCAGCTTGGGAACTAGTCCCAAAACTGGCGAGCAGTACTTC.

The genes are TRBV5-6 and TRBJ1-5, with a tentative D call TRBD1 (6 bases). The V gene's germline CDR1 is SGHDT and CDR2 YYEEEE. With 0 bases removed from V and 5 bases from J, the gap between germline ends came to 12 bases. This CDR3 has 15 residues. The CDR3 loop is CASSLGQGRYQPQHF. The CDR3 coding sequence is TGTGCCAGCAGCTTGGGGCAGGGGAGATATCAGCCCCAGCATTTT.

With respect to this clone: Mismatch with germline at one junction end may stem from a read error. The chain employs TRBV18 and TRBJ2-6; 11 bases map to TRBD1. This CDR3 is built from 18 residues. CDR1 and CDR2 (germline): KGHSH, LQKENI. This CDR3 is CTSSQGRDRGTGANVLTF. CDR3 DNA: TGTACCAGCTCACAGGGAAGGGACAGGGGGACTGGGGCCAACGTCCTGACTTTC.

This chain joins TRBV13 and TRBJ1-5, with D possibly being TRBD1 (6 bases). The length of the CDR3 is 14 residues. CDR1 and CDR2 from the germline V gene are PRHDT and FYEKMQ (reference sequence). Trimming removed 4 bases from V and 4 bases from J, with 11 bases in between. The CDR3, as DNA: TGTGCCAGCAGCTCCCGACAGGCTAATCAGCCCCAGCATTTT. This encodes CASSSRQANQPQHF.

The rearrangement joins TRBV18 to TRBJ2-3, with a weak D call TRBD2 (6 bases). Germline V gives CDR1 KGHSH, CDR2 LQKENI. V gave up 6 bases and J gave up 1 base, with 17 bases separating them. The CDR3 totals 16 residues. The CDR3 loop reads CASSPLVGGGTDTQYF. DNA for the CDR3: TGTGCCAGCTCGCCTTTGGTGGGGGGTGGCACAGATACGCAGTATTTT.

J is TRBJ1-1 and V is TRBV19; no firm D call. This CDR3 contains 12 residues. Germline CDR1 reads LNHDA; CDR2 reads SQIVND (reference sequence). V was trimmed by 4 bases and J by 7 bases, leaving 10 bases between them. The CDR3 DNA follows: TGTGCCAGTAGTACCCGCAACTTTGAAGCTTTCTTT. Translating gives CASSTRNFEAFF.

The gene calls are TRBV11-2 and TRBJ1-2; D gene uncertain. CDR1 SGHAT and CDR2 FQNNGV come from the germline V gene. V lost 5 bases and J lost 0, with 13 bases in between. The length of the CDR3 is 15 residues. CDR3 loop: CASSQGRGANYGYTF. The CDR3 DNA reads as TGTGCCAGCAGCCAAGGACGGGGAGCTAACTATGGCTACACCTTC.

V and J are TRBV18 and TRBJ1-2, with D tentatively TRBD1 (6 bases). Trimming shortened V by 2 bases and J by 4 bases, and 8 bases separated the two germline ends. The CDR3 totals 13 residues. Per germline, CDR1 KGHSH and CDR2 LQKENI. In DNA form, the CDR3 reads TGTGCCAGCTCACCAGACAGGAGCTATGGCTACACCTTC. Amino acids: CASSPDRSYGYTF.

The chain employs TRBV4-3 and TRBJ2-7, with a possible D match to TRBD2 (6 bases). V lost 3 bases and J 1 base, leaving 16 bases between the germline ends. The CDR3 runs 16 residues. The germline V gene encodes CDR1 LGHNA and CDR2 YSLEER. CDR3 protein: CASSHSATGESYEQYF. In DNA, the CDR3 is TGCGCCAGCAGCCACTCCGCGACGGGGGAGTCCTACGAGCAGTACTTC.

The chain has TRBV7-8 and TRBJ1-3; 7 nucleotides line up with TRBD1. CDR3 size: 15 residues. CDR1 is SGHVS, CDR2 FQNEAQ, per germline. The trim removed 5 bases at V and 4 bases at J, leaving 8 bases unmatched. This chain's CDR3 is CASSPEGAPGNTIYF. The CDR3 nucleotides read TGTGCCAGCAGCCCAGAGGGGGCTCCGGGAAACACCATATATTTT. The full variable domain, completed using reference TRBV7-8 and TRBJ1-3, is GAGVSQSPRYKVAKRGQDVALRCDPISGHVSLFWYQQALGQGPEFLTYFQNEAQLDKSGLPSDRFFAERPEGSVSTLKIQRTQQEDSAVYLCASSPEGAPGNTIYFGEGSWLTVV.

The chain is built from TRBV7-2 and TRBJ1-5, with TRBD1 matching over 9 bases. Germline trimming cut 6 bases from V and 4 bases from J; bases unmatched to any gene: 7. Germline V gene sequence: CDR1 SGHTA, CDR2 FQGNSA. The CDR3 consists of 15 residues. The DNA for the CDR3 is TGTGCCAGCAGGGCCACAGGGGGCCGAAATCAGCCCCAGCATTTT. Translating gives CASRATGGRNQPQHF.

This clone was observed once. The rearrangement links TRBV5-6 to TRBJ2-7, with 10 bases fitting TRBD1. Trimming removed 4 bases from V and 5 bases from J; junction bases left unmatched: 12. Germline-derived CDR1 and CDR2 are SGHDT and YYEEEE. The CDR3 runs 16 residues. The CDR3, as DNA: TGTGCCAGCAGCGTACCTAGGGGACAGGGGAACCACGAGCAGTACTTC. Amino acids: CASSVPRGQGNHEQYF. The full variable domain, completed using reference TRBV5-6 and TRBJ2-7, is DAGVTQSPTHLIKTRGQQVTLRCSPKSGHDTVSWYQQALGQGPQFIFQYYEEEERQRGNFPDRFSGHQFPNYSSELNVNALLLGDSALYLCASSVPRGQGNHEQYFGPGTRLTVT.

V and J are TRBV7-9 and TRBJ2-3, with 7 positions matching TRBD1. Trimming at V came to 4 bases and at J to 3 bases, leaving 4 bases not matched to a gene. Germline CDR1 is SEHNR and CDR2 is FQNEAQ (reference sequence). The CDR3 runs 14 residues. The CDR3 coding sequence is TGTGCCAGCAGCTCAGAGGGACAGACAGATACGCAGTATTTT. This gives the protein CASSSEGQTDTQYF.

The V gene is TRBV5-4, the J gene TRBJ2-7; D remains unclear. The CDR3 length is 14 residues. Germline values: CDR1 SGHNT, CDR2 YYREEE (reference sequence). Trimming left V 1 base short and J 4 bases short, with 12 bases between. The CDR3 region is CASSLLVPRYEQYF. The CDR3 DNA reads as TGTGCCAGCAGCTTGCTAGTTCCGCGATACGAGCAGTACTTC.

V and J are TRBV19 and TRBJ1-5, with 8 bases lining up with TRBD1. Unmatched junction bases numbered 14, after V lost 7 bases and J lost 6 bases. The CDR3 loop spans 16 amino acids. Germline CDR1 reads LNHDA; CDR2 reads SQIVND (reference sequence). CDR3 protein: CASTRSRTGFGQPQHF. CDR3 DNA sequence: TGTGCCAGTACCCGCAGCAGGACAGGGTTCGGTCAGCCCCAGCATTTT.